A single sample is the source of the 12 T cell receptor beta chains below, sequenced in a study of identical twins. TCRdb independently ran MiXCR on the 5' RACE reads; one entry per CDR3 protein. In the table there are about 240,000 distinct CDR3 sequences, roughly 7.5% of which are singletons. These data also featured in a second study, about yellow fever vaccine responses in identical twins.

The sequenced sample consisted of CD8+ T cells sorted from blood. These receptors were taken from a woman younger than 30 in good health.

This clonotype was seen repeatedly, ten times or more. V and J are TRBV2 and TRBJ2-1; TRBD2 might be the D (6 bases). Trimming removed 8 bases at V and 7 bases at J, with 21 bases between. The germline gives CDR1 SNHLY, CDR2 FYNNEI. The CDR3 is 15 residues long. The CDR3 here is CASGLRARAGNEQFF. The CDR3 coding sequence is TGTGCCAGCGGACTTCGGGCGAGGGCGGGAAATGAGCAGTTCTTC.

Ten or more counts support this clonotype. The J gene is TRBJ2-1, the V gene TRBV3-1, with TRBD2 as a possible D gene (6 bases). The CDR3 totals 17 residues. Germline loops: CDR1 LGHDT, CDR2 YNNKEL (reference sequence). The germline V and J ends were trimmed by 0 bases and 0 bases, with 12 bases remaining between them. The CDR3 DNA reads as TGTGCCAGCAGCCAAGATGCCGGGACTCTCTCCTACAATGAGCAGTTCTTC. This codes for CASSQDAGTLSYNEQFF.

This clonotype was picked up many times. The chain combines TRBV7-9 with TRBJ2-7, with 13 bases identical to TRBD2. With 4 bases clipped from V and 2 bases from J, the junction kept 5 bases outside the gene matches. This CDR3 contains 16 residues. Germline V gene data show CDR1 as SEHNR and CDR2 as FQNEAQ (reference sequence). This CDR3 reads CASSCSTSGRPYEQYF. CDR3 DNA: TGTGCCAGCAGCTGCTCGACTAGCGGGAGGCCCTACGAGCAGTACTTC.

This clonotype is deemed medium-sized. The chain couples TRBV24-1 to TRBJ2-2; D ambiguous. The CDR3 loop spans 11 amino acids. CDR1 and CDR2 (germline): KGHDR, SFDVKD. Trimming took 10 bases from V and 1 from J, leaving 3 bases between them. CDR3 nucleotides: TGTGCCACGGGGAACACCGGGGAGCTGTTTTTT. Encoded protein: CATGNTGELFF.

The sample holds many counts of this clonotype. The rearrangement links TRBV4-1 to TRBJ1-1; 9 bases map to TRBD1. Germline CDR1 and CDR2: MGHRA and YSYEKL. The length of the CDR3 is 16 residues. V was clipped by 0 bases and J by 0 bases; unmatched bases: 2. The CDR3, as DNA: TGCGCCAGCAGCCAAGATGGGACAGGGATGAACACTGAAGCTTTCTTT. Translated: CASSQDGTGMNTEAFF.

This clonotype was picked up a small number of times. This chain joins TRBV5-6 and TRBJ2-7, with TRBD1 matching 7 bases. CDR3 length equals 14 residues. Germline CDR1 reads SGHDT; CDR2 reads YYEEEE. Trimming cost V 2 bases and J 4 bases; bases outside gene matches: 6. CDR3: CASSFGTVVYEQYF. The CDR3 DNA sequence: TGTGCCAGCAGCTTCGGGACAGTGGTTTACGAGCAGTACTTC.

This clonotype came up a few times. The chain joins TRBV10-3 to TRBJ2-2, with 7 positions matching TRBD1. This CDR3 spans 18 amino acids. With V trimmed by 2 bases and J by 1 base, 10 bases remained unmatched. Germline V lookup: CDR1 ENHRY, CDR2 SYGVKD. The CDR3 sequence is CAISETPSGTENTGELFF. The CDR3 DNA is TGTGCCATCAGTGAGACCCCTTCCGGGACAGAGAACACCGGGGAGCTGTTTTTT.

This clonotype was seen a few times. The rearrangement links TRBV9 to TRBJ2-2, with 10 nucleotides matching TRBD2. The CDR3 runs 16 residues. Germline CDR1 is SGDLS and CDR2 is YYNGEE. The ends lost 3 bases at V and 1 base at J; junction bases unmatched: 3. CDR3 protein: CASSARLAGNTGELFF. CDR3 sequence (DNA): TGTGCCAGCAGCGCCCGACTAGCGGGGAACACCGGGGAGCTGTTTTTT.

V is TRBV14 and J is TRBJ2-7; D gene uncertain. The CDR3 length is 14 residues. CDR1 and CDR2 from the germline V gene are SGHDN and FVKESK. The V gene lost 0 bases and the J gene lost 2 bases, with 8 bases spanning the gap. The CDR3 DNA reads TGTGCCAGCAGCCAAGACAGCCACCCCTACGAGCAGTACTTC. It translates to CASSQDSHPYEQYF.

This clonotype was seen more than once but under ten times. The V and J genes are TRBV12-3 or TRBV12-4 and TRBJ2-5; D is unclear. Trimming removed 7 bases from V and 2 bases from J, with 5 bases in between. This CDR3 is 11 amino acids long. The CDR3 sequence: CASTYQETQYF. The CDR3 DNA is TGTGCCAGCACCTATCAAGAGACCCAGTACTTC.

Many counts were recorded for this clonotype. The V call is TRBV29-1, the J call TRBJ2-7, with TRBD1 as a possible D gene (7 bases). Germline CDR1 reads SQVTM; CDR2 reads ANQGSEA. The germline V and J ends were trimmed by 6 bases and 4 bases, with 31 bases remaining between them. The CDR3 is made up of 18 amino acids. CDR3 loop: CSVTGEVASPAWTYEQYF. The DNA of the CDR3 is TGCAGCGTCACAGGGGAGGTGGCTTCCCCCGCTTGGACTTACGAGCAGTACTTC.

This sequence joins TRBV7-6 and TRBJ2-7, with D maybe TRBD2 (6 bases). Per germline, CDR1 SGHVS and CDR2 FNYEAQ. V lost 5 bases, J lost 6 bases, and 14 bases lay in between. This CDR3 comprises 13 residues. CDR3 amino acids: CASSRTKDREQYF. The DNA of the CDR3 is TGTGCCAGCAGCCGGACTAAGGATCGCGAGCAGTACTTC.